Listed below are T cell receptor beta chains from one sample, sequenced in a study of tumor-infiltrating lymphocytes in primary liver carcinoma. Each CDR3 protein is one row after TCRdb ran MiXCR on the multiplex PCR reads. In the table there are approximately 110,000 distinct CDR3 sequences, roughly four fifths of which are singletons. Input material: liver tumor tissue from sampling region 3. The receptors come from a man in his forties with primary liver carcinoma and hepatitis B virus infection. The CDR3 runs from the conserved cysteine through the conserved F or W. A D gene is named only where the DNA matches it firmly. Some rows mark clone size as missing; the rest say once, few, many or name a class of expanded clone.

v_call: TRBV28; d_call: NA; clone_size: NA; j_call: TRBJ1-4; cdr3_nt: TGTGCCAGCAGTTTGAGACAGTGGGCCAATGAAAAACTGTTTTTT; cdr3_aa: CASSLRQWANEKLFF
v_call: TRBV29-1; d_call: TRBD1; clone_size: NA; j_call: TRBJ2-7; cdr3_nt: TGCAGCGTTCATCGACAGGGGGGGTACGGCCAGTACTTC; cdr3_aa: CSVHRQGGYGQYF
v_call: TRBV28; d_call: NA; clone_size: NA; j_call: TRBJ2-7; cdr3_nt: TGTGCCAGCAGTTCAGACAGGTGGCGCTTTCACGAGCAGTACTTC; cdr3_aa: CASSSDRWRFHEQYF
v_call: TRBV21-1; d_call: NA; clone_size: few; j_call: TRBJ2-3; cdr3_nt: TGTGCCAGCAGCACCCGACCCGAGCGGGAGGGAGGCACAGATACGCAGTATTTT; cdr3_aa: CASSTRPEREGGTDTQYF
v_call: TRBV29-1; d_call: TRBD1; clone_size: NA; j_call: TRBJ2-1; cdr3_nt: TGCAGCGTCGACGGGACAGGGGTGAGCAGTGAGCAGTCCTTC; cdr3_aa: CSVDGTGVSSEQSF
v_call: TRBV4-2; d_call: TRBD2; clone_size: NA; j_call: TRBJ2-5; cdr3_nt: TGTGCCAGCAGCCAAGTTTGGTTGGTAGCGGGAGGGCCCGGGGAGACACAGTACTTC; cdr3_aa: CASSQVWLVAGGPGETQYF
v_call: TRBV11-2; d_call: NA; clone_size: NA; j_call: TRBJ2-6; cdr3_nt: TGTGCCAGCAGCTTAGATCCGGGTGCCTCTGGGGCCAACGTCCTGACTTTC; cdr3_aa: CASSLDPGASGANVLTF
v_call: TRBV4-1; d_call: NA; clone_size: once; j_call: TRBJ2-5; cdr3_nt: TGCGCCAACAGCCAAGCCTTTCGGGGGCACAGGGAAGAGACCCAGTACTTC; cdr3_aa: CANSQAFRGHREETQYF
v_call: TRBV29-1; d_call: NA; clone_size: few; j_call: TRBJ2-3; cdr3_nt: TGCAGTGTTGGAAGCAATCAGCCCCAGTATTTT; cdr3_aa: CSVGSNQPQYF
v_call: TRBV7-7; d_call: NA; clone_size: NA; j_call: TRBJ1-4; cdr3_nt: TGTGCCAGCAACTCAAACAAGGGTCCCACTAATGAAAAACTGTTTTTT; cdr3_aa: CASNSNKGPTNEKLFF
v_call: TRBV13; d_call: TRBD1; clone_size: NA; j_call: TRBJ2-1; cdr3_nt: TGTGCCAGCGGCTTAGGGGGCCTGGGAAGGGGCAATGAGCAGTTCTTC; cdr3_aa: CASGLGGLGRGNEQFF
v_call: TRBV12-3/TRBV12-4; d_call: TRBD2; clone_size: NA; j_call: TRBJ2-1; cdr3_nt: TGTGCCAGCAGTCGCGGGACTAGTGATCTCTTC; cdr3_aa: CASSRGTSDLF
v_call: TRBV6-2/TRBV6-3; d_call: NA; clone_size: NA; j_call: TRBJ2-7; cdr3_nt: TGTGTCAGCAGCCTCCGGGGCAGGGCCCACGAGCAATACTTC; cdr3_aa: CVSSLRGRAHEQYF
v_call: TRBV7-9; d_call: TRBD1; clone_size: NA; j_call: TRBJ1-2; cdr3_nt: TGTGCCAGCAACTCCTCGGGACAGAGGGACATCTATGGCTACACCTTC; cdr3_aa: CASNSSGQRDIYGYTF
v_call: TRBV6-5; d_call: TRBD2; clone_size: NA; j_call: TRBJ2-1; cdr3_nt: TGTGTCAGCAGCTTACTAGCGTGGACATACAATGAACAGTTCTTC; cdr3_aa: CVSSLLAWTYNEQFF
v_call: TRBV28; d_call: NA; clone_size: NA; j_call: TRBJ2-1; cdr3_nt: TGTGCCAGCAGTCCTCCCGGTTACTACAATGAGCAGTTCTTC; cdr3_aa: CASSPPGYYNEQFF
v_call: TRBV5-4; d_call: NA; clone_size: NA; j_call: TRBJ2-7; cdr3_nt: TGTGCCAGCAGCTCAAGTGACTTCCCCTACGAGCAATACTTC; cdr3_aa: CASSSSDFPYEQYF
v_call: TRBV2; d_call: NA; clone_size: NA; j_call: TRBJ2-4; cdr3_nt: TGTGCCAGCAGGGGTGCCAAAAACATTCAGTACTTC; cdr3_aa: CASRGAKNIQYF
v_call: TRBV24-1; d_call: TRBD1; clone_size: few; j_call: TRBJ2-3; cdr3_nt: TGTGCCACCGGACAGGAGGTTACAGGTACGCAGTATTTT; cdr3_aa: CATGQEVTGTQYF
v_call: TRBV11-2; d_call: NA; clone_size: NA; j_call: TRBJ2-4; cdr3_nt: TGTACCAGCACCACTTCGGCGGTAACCAAAAACGTTCAGTACTTC; cdr3_aa: CTSTTSAVTKNVQYF
v_call: TRBV29-1; d_call: NA; clone_size: NA; j_call: TRBJ2-3; cdr3_nt: TGCAGCTTCACTGGAATGGACGGACGTAGCACAGATACGCAGTATTTT; cdr3_aa: CSFTGMDGRSTDTQYF
v_call: TRBV29-1; d_call: TRBD1; clone_size: NA; j_call: TRBJ1-1; cdr3_nt: TGCAGCGTTGCAGAGGGCAGGGGGATGAACACAGAAGCTTTCTTT; cdr3_aa: CSVAEGRGMNTEAFF
v_call: TRBV11-3; d_call: TRBD2; clone_size: NA; j_call: TRBJ2-1; cdr3_nt: TGCGCCAGCAGCCTCGATAGCGGGAGCGGACACAATGAGCAGTCCTTC; cdr3_aa: CASSLDSGSGHNEQSF
v_call: TRBV30; d_call: NA; clone_size: NA; j_call: TRBJ1-6; cdr3_nt: TGTGCCTGGAGTACCGTTAATAATTCATCCCTCCACTTT; cdr3_aa: CAWSTVNNSSLHF
v_call: TRBV6-5; d_call: TRBD1; clone_size: NA; j_call: TRBJ2-6; cdr3_nt: TGTGCCAGCACCCACCGGGGACAGGGGATTGGTAGGGACAACGTCCTGACTTTC; cdr3_aa: CASTHRGQGIGRDNVLTF
v_call: TRBV9; d_call: TRBD1; clone_size: NA; j_call: TRBJ2-7; cdr3_nt: TGTGCCAGCAGCCACAGGACAGGGGAAAAGCACGAGCAGTACTTC; cdr3_aa: CASSHRTGEKHEQYF
v_call: TRBV11-2; d_call: NA; clone_size: NA; j_call: TRBJ2-7; cdr3_nt: TGTGCCGGCAGCTCTAATAGGGACTCCTACGAGCAGTACTTC; cdr3_aa: CAGSSNRDSYEQYF
v_call: TRBV5-1; d_call: TRBD1; clone_size: NA; j_call: TRBJ2-2; cdr3_nt: TGCGCCAGGAGCAAGACAGGGCCGGGAACCGGGGAGCTGTTTTTT; cdr3_aa: CARSKTGPGTGELFF
v_call: TRBV11-1; d_call: TRBD2; clone_size: NA; j_call: TRBJ2-4; cdr3_nt: TGTGCCAGCAGCTTTCCCGGGTCTAGCGGGATCAAAAACTCTCAGTACTTC; cdr3_aa: CASSFPGSSGIKNSQYF
v_call: TRBV29-1; d_call: TRBD1; clone_size: NA; j_call: TRBJ2-3; cdr3_nt: TGCAGCGTCCGGACAGGGGGCGGAGATAGACAGTATTTT; cdr3_aa: CSVRTGGGDRQYF